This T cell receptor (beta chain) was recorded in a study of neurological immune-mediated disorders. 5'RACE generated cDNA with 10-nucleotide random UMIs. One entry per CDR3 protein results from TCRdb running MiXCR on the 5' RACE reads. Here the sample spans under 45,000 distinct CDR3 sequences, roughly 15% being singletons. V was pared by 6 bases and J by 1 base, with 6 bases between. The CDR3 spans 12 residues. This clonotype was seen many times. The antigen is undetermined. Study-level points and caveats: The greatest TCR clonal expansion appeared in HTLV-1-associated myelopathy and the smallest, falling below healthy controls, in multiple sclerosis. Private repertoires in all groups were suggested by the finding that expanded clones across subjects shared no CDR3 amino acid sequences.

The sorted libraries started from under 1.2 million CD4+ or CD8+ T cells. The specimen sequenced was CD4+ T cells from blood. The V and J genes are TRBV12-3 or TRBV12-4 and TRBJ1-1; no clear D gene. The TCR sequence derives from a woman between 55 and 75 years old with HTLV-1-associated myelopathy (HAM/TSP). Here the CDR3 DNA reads TGTGCCAGCAGCTTTGGGAACACTGAAGCTTTCTTT. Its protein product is CASSFGNTEAFF.